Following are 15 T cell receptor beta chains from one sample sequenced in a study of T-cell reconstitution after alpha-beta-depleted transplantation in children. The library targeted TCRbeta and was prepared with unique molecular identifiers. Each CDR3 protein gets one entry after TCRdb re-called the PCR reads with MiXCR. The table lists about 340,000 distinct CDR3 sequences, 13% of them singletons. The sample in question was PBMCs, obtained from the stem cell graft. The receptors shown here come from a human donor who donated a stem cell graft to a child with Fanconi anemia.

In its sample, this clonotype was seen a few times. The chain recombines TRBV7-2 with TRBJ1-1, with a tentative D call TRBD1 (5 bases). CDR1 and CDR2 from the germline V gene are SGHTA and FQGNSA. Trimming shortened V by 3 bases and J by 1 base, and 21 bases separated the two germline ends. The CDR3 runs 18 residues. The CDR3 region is CASSFLVLLGTANTEAFF. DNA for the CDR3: TGTGCCAGCAGCTTTTTGGTCTTGCTTGGGACTGCGAACACTGAAGCTTTCTTT.

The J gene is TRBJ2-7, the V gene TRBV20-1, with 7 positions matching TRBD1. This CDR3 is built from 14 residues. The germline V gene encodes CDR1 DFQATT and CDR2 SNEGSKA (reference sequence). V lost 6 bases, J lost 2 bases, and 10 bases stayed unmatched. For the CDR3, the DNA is TGCAGTGCCCCTGCGACAGGGAGAGCCTACGAGCAGTACTTC. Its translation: CSAPATGRAYEQYF.

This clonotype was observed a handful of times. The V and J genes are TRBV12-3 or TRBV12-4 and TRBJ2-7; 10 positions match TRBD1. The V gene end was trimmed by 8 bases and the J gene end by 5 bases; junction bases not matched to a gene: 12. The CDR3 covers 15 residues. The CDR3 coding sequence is TGTGCCAGCTTCGTACCCCCGGACAGGGGGGACGAGCAGTACGTC. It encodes CASFVPPDRGDEQYV.

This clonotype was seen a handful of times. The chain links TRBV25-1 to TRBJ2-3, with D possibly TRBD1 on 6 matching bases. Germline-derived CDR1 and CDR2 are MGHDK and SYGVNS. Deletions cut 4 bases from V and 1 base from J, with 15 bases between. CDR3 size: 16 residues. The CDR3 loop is CASSVGTSLGTDTQYF. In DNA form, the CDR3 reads TGTGCCAGCAGTGTCGGGACATCGCTCGGCACAGATACGCAGTATTTT.

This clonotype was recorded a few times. This CDR3 reads CASSQGFTSGNTIYF. The CDR3 DNA follows: TGTGCCAGCAGCCAAGGGTTTACCTCTGGAAACACCATATATTTT. The chain has TRBV4-2 and TRBJ1-3; D is undetermined. V was pared by 1 base and J by 0 bases, with 7 bases between. The CDR3 length is 15 residues. Germline V gives CDR1 LGHNA, CDR2 YNFKEQ.

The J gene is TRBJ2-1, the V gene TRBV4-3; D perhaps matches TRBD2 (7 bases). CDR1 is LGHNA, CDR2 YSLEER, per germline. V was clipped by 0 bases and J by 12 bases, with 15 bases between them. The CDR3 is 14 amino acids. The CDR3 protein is CASSQDGGAAGQFF. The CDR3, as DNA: TGCGCCAGCAGCCAAGATGGGGGGGCAGCCGGGCAGTTCTTC.

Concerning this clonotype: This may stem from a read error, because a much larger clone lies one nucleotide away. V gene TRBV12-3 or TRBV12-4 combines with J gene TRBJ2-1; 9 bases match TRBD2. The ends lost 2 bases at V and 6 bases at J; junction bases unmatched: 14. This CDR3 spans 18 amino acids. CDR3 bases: TGTGCCAGCAGTTTAAGGCGGGGGGGGTCTAGCGGGGCCAATGAGCAGTTCTTC. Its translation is CASSLRRGGSSGANEQFF.

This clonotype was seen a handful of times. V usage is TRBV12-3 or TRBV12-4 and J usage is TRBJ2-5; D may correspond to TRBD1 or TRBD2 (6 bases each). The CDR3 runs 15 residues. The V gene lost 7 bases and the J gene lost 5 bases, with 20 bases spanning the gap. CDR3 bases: TGTGCCAGCATCCCGGGGGCCATGAATCGGGAGACCCAGTACTTC. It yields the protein CASIPGAMNRETQYF.

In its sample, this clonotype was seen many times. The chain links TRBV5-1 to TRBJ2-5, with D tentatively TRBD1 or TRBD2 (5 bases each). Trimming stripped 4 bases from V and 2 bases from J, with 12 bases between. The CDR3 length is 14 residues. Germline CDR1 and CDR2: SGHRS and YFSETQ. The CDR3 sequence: CASSEGTSQETQYF. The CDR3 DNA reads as TGCGCCAGCAGCGAAGGGACCTCTCAAGAGACCCAGTACTTC.

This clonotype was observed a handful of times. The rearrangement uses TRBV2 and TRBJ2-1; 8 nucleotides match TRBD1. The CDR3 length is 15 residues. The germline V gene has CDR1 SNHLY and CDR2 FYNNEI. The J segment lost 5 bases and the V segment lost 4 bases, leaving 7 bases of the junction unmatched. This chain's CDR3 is CASSGTGSFDNEQFF. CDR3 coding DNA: TGTGCCAGCAGTGGGACAGGGAGTTTCGACAATGAGCAGTTCTTC.

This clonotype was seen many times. Written as DNA, the CDR3 is TGTGCCAGCAGCCAAGATCTGAGCGGGGGGCTTTCAAACTACGAGCAGTACTTC. This gives the protein CASSQDLSGGLSNYEQYF. The chain combines TRBV4-2 with TRBJ2-7; 9 bases are shared with TRBD2. With 0 bases clipped from V and 3 bases from J, the junction kept 12 bases outside the gene matches. The germline V gene has CDR1 LGHNA and CDR2 YNFKEQ. CDR3 length: 18 amino acids.

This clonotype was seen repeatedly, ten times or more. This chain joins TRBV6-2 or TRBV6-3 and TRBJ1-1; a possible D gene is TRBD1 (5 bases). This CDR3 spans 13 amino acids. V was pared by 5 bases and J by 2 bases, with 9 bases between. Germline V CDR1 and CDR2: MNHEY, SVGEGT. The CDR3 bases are TGTGCCAGCAGTGCGACAGCAAACACTGAAGCTTTCTTT. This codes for CASSATANTEAFF.

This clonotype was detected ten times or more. The chain's CDR3 is CSVGGSGGQAFF. DNA for the CDR3: TGCAGCGTTGGGGGGTCAGGAGGGCAAGCTTTCTTT. The J gene is TRBJ1-1, the V gene TRBV29-1; D perhaps matches TRBD1 (5 bases). Trimming stripped 4 bases from V and 9 bases from J, with 15 bases between. The CDR3 contains 12 residues. CDR1 is SQVTM and CDR2 is ANQGSEA in the germline V gene.

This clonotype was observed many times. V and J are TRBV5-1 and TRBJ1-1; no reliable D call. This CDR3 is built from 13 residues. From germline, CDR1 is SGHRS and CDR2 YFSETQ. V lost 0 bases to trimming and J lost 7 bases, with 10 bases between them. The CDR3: CASSLGQAGEAFF. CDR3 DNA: TGCGCCAGCAGCTTGGGCCAGGCTGGTGAAGCTTTCTTT.

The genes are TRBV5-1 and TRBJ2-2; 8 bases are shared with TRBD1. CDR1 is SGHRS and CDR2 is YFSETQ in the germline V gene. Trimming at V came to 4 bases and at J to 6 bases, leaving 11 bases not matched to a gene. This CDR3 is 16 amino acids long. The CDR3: CASSRSGDRSAGELFF. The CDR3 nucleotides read TGCGCCAGCAGCCGGTCCGGGGACAGGTCTGCCGGGGAGCTGTTTTTT.